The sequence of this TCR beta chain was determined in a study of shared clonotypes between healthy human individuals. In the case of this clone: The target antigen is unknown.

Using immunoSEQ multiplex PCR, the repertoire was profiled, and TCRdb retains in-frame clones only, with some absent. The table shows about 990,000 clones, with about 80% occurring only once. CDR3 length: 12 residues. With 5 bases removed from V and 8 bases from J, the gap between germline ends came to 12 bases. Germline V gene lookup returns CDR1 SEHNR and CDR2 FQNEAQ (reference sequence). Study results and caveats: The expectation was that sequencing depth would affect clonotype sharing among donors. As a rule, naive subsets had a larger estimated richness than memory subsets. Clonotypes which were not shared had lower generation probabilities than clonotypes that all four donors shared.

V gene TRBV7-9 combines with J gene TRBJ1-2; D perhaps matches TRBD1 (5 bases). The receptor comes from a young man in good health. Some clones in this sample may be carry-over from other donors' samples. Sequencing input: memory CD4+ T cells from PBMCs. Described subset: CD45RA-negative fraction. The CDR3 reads CASSQPGGGYTF. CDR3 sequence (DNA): TGTGCCAGCAGCCAGCCCGGGGGGGGCTACACCTTC.